The sequence of this T cell receptor (beta chain) was determined in a study of blood T cell repertoires in COVID-19. As for the study in general: Sample material is recorded as cDNA or gDNA derived from T cells, B-cell-depleted T cells, or PBMCs.

This CDR3 contains 14 residues. CDR1 and CDR2 (germline): SGDLS, YYNGEE. The J segment lost 4 bases and the V segment lost 7 bases, leaving 1 base of the junction unmatched. Method: immunoSEQ multiplex PCR; TCRdb's copy keeps in-frame clones and lacks some. Of about 61,000 clones listed, roughly 88% were seen once; the top ten hold approximately 4%. The sequenced sample consisted of peripheral blood. This rearrangement joins TRBV9 to TRBJ1-6, with 11 bases fitting TRBD1. This clonotype was obtained from a human donor in a cohort sampled during active COVID-19. This CDR3 reads CASGQGAYNSPLHF. The CDR3 DNA reads as TGTGCCAGCGGACAGGGGGCGTATAATTCACCCCTCCACTTT.